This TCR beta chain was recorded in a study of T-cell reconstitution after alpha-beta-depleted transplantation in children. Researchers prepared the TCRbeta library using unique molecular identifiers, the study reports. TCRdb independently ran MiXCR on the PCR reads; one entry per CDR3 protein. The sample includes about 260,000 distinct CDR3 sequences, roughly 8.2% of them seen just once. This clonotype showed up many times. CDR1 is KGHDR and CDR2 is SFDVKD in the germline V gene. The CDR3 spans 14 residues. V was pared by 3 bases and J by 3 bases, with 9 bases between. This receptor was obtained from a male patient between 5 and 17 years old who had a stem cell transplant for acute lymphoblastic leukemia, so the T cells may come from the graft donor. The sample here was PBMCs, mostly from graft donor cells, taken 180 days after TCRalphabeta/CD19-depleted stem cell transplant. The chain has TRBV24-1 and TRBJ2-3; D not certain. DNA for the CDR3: TGTGCCACCAGTGATCCGCTAGGAACAGATACGCAGTATTTT. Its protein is CATSDPLGTDTQYF.